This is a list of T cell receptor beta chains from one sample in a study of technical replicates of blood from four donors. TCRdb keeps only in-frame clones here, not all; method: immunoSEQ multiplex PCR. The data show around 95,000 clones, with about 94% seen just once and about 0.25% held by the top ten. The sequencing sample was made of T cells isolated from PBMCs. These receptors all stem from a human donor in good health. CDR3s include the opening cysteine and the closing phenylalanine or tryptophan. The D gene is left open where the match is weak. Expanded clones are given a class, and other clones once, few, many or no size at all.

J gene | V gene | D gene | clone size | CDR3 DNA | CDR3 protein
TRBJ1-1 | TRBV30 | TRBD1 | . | TGTGCCTGGAGCGGATACAGGGGCACTGAAGCTTTCTTT | CAWSGYRGTEAFF
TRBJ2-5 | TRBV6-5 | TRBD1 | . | TGTGCCAGCAGTTACTCACCAGGGGGCAAAGAGACCCAGTACTTC | CASSYSPGGKETQYF
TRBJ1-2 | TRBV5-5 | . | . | TGTGCCAGCAGCTTCCTGGACAGCTATGGCTACACCTTC | CASSFLDSYGYTF
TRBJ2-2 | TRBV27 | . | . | TGTGTCAGCAGTTTGAGTGAGGTCCCCTCCGGGGAGCTGTTTTTT | CVSSLSEVPSGELFF
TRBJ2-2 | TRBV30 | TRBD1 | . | TGTGCCTGGAGCCACAGGGGGACTGGGGAGCTGTTTTTT | CAWSHRGTGELFF
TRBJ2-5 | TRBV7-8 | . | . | TGTGCCAGCAGCTCGGCGAGGTTCCAAGAGACCCAGTACTTC | CASSSARFQETQYF
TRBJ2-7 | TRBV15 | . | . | TGTGCCACCAGCAGAGAGTTTGGGGACAACTCCTACGAGCAGTACTTC | CATSREFGDNSYEQYF
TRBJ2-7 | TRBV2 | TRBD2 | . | TGTGCCAGCAGTCCCGGACTAGCTCTCGGGTACTTC | CASSPGLALGYF
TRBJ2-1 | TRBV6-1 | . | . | TGTGCCAGCAGCAGGGGTCCGTACAATGAGCAGTTCTTC | CASSRGPYNEQFF
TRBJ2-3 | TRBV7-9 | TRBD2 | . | TGTGCCAGCAGGGGCATAGCGGGGGGGCCCGATACGCAGTATTTT | CASRGIAGGPDTQYF
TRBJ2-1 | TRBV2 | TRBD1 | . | TGTGCCAGCAGTGAAGGGACAGGGGGAAATGAGCAGTTCTTC | CASSEGTGGNEQFF
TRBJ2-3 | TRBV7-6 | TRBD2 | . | TGTGCCAGCAGCTCCCTAGCGGGATCCACAGATACGCAGTATTTT | CASSSLAGSTDTQYF
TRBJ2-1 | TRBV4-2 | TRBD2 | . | TGTGCCAGCAGCCAAGCCACGCGGGGGGCTTTAGAGTACAATGAGCAGTTCTTC | CASSQATRGALEYNEQFF
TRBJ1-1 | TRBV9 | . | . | TGTGCCAGCAGCGTCGGGATCAACACTGAAGCTTTCTTT | CASSVGINTEAFF
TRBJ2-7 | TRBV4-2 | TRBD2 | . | TGTGCCAGCAGCCAAGGGGCCGGACTAGCGGGAAGCCTCTCCTACGAGCAGTACTTC | CASSQGAGLAGSLSYEQYF
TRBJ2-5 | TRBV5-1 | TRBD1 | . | TGCGCCAGCAGCGCCACAGGGGAAGAGACCCAGTACTTC | CASSATGEETQYF
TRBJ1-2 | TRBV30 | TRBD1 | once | TGTGCCTCAGACAGGGTCGTAGGTGGCTACACCTTC | CASDRVVGGYTF
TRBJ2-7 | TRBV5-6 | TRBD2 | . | TGTGCCAGCAGCCCCCTAACCGGGACTAGAGGTAACGAGCAGTACTTC | CASSPLTGTRGNEQYF
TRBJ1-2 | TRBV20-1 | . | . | TGCAGCCAACCCAGAGGCTATGGCTACACCTTC | CSQPRGYGYTF
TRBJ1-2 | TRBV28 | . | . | TGTGCCAGCAGTTCTACAGGTTCATCGGACTATGGCTACACCTTC | CASSSTGSSDYGYTF
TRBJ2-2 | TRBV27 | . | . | TGTGCCAGCGGAGGACAGCAGAACACCGGGGAGCTGTTTTTT | CASGGQQNTGELFF
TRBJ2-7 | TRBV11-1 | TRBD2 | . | TGTGCCAGCAGCGCCTCGGGACTAGGGGGTGCCTACGAGCAGTACTTC | CASSASGLGGAYEQYF
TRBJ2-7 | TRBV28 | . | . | TGTGCCAGCAGTTACGGACGCGGAGGCTACGAGCAGTACTTC | CASSYGRGGYEQYF
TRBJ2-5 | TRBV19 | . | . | TGTGCCAGTAGCCCCCTAGCTGATCAGGGGGAGACCCAGTACTTC | CASSPLADQGETQYF
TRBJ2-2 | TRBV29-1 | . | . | TGCAGCGTTGAAGGGATCAGGGGGGACACCGGGGAGCTGTTTTTT | CSVEGIRGDTGELFF
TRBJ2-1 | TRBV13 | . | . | TGTGCCAGCAGCCCGCGGGACAATGAGCAGTTCTTC | CASSPRDNEQFF
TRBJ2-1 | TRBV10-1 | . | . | TGCGCCAGCAGTGAGTCGGTAGGAGCGTCGTACAATGAGCAGTTCTTC | CASSESVGASYNEQFF
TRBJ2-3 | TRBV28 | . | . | TGTGCCAGCAGTTTGGGCCCAGGATACACAGATACGCAGTATTTT | CASSLGPGYTDTQYF
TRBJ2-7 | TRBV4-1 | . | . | TGCGCCAGCAGCCAAGGCGGTTCCCGGCGGGAGCAGTACTTC | CASSQGGSRREQYF
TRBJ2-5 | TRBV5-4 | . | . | TGTGCCAGCAGCCCTAGGACAGGGAGGGGCCAAGAGACCCAGTACTTC | CASSPRTGRGQETQYF
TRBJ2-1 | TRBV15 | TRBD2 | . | TGTGCCACCAGCGCTCTAGCGGGATCATACAATGAGCAGTTCTTC | CATSALAGSYNEQFF
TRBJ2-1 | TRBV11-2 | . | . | TGTGCCAGCAGCTCACAACCGATCCCAAGCTCCTACAATGAGCAGTTCTTC | CASSSQPIPSSYNEQFF
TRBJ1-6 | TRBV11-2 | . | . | TGTGCCAGCAGCTTGGGGGGGTATAATTCACCCCTCCACTTT | CASSLGGYNSPLHF
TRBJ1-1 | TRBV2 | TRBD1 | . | TGTGCCACCACGCCGGGACAGGGGAATGAAGCTTTCTTT | CATTPGQGNEAFF
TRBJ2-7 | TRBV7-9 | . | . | TGTGCCAGCAGTTTATCCAGGCTCTCCTACGAGCAGTACTTC | CASSLSRLSYEQYF
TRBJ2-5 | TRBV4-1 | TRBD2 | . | TGCGCCAGCAGCCATCCCTTAGGTCTCCCTTTGGGCGGGAGGGCCGTGGAGACCCAGTACTTC | CASSHPLGLPLGGRAVETQYF
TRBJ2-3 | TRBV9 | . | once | TGTGCCAGCAGCGTAGGAGGCGGGGCAGATACGCAGTATTTT | CASSVGGGADTQYF
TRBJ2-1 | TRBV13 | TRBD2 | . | TGTGCCAGCAGCAGGGGACTAGCGGGTTACAATGAGCAGTTCTTC | CASSRGLAGYNEQFF
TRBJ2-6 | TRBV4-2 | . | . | TGTGCCAGCAGCCAAGAGATCTTGGTTCAGGGTTTCTCTGGGGCCAACGTCCTGACTTTC | CASSQEILVQGFSGANVLTF
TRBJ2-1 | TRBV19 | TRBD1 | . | TGTGCCAGTACTATGGGACAGGGGCCCTTCTACTACAATGAGCAGTTCTTC | CASTMGQGPFYYNEQFF